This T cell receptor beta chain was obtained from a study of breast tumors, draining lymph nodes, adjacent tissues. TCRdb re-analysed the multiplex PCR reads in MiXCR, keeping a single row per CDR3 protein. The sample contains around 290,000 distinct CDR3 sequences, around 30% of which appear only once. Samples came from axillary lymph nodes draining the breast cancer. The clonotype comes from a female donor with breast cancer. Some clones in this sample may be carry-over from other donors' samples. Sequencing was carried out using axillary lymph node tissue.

This chain's CDR3 is CASSQIPQGEQYF. The DNA for the CDR3 is TGTGCCAGCAGCCAAATTCCCCAGGGAGAGCAGTACTTC. The chain recombines TRBV3-1 with TRBJ2-7; maybe TRBD1 (5 bases). This CDR3 comprises 13 residues. Germline CDR1 LGHDT, CDR2 YNNKEL (reference sequence). V was trimmed by 2 bases and J by 7 bases, leaving 12 bases between them.